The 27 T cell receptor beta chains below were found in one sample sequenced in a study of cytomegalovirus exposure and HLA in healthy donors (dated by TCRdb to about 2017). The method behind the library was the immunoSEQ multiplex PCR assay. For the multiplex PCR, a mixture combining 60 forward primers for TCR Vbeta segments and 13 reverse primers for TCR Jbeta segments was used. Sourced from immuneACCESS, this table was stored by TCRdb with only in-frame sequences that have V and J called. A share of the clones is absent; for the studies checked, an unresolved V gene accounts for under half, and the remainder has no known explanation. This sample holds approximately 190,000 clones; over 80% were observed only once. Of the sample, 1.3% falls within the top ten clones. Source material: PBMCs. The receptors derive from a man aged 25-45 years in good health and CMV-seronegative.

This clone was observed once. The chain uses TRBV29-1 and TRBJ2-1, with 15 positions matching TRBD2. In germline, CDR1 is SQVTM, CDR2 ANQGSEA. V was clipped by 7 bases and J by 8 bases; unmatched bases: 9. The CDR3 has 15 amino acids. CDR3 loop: CSAAGLAGGQDEQFF. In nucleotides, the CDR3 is TGCAGCGCCGCAGGACTAGCGGGGGGGCAGGATGAGCAGTTCTTC.

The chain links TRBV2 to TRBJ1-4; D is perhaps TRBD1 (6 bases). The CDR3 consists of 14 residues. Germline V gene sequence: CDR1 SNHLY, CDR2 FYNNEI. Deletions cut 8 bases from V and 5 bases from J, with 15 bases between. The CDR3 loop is CASREQGLNEKLFF. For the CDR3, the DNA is TGTGCCAGCCGGGAACAGGGTCTAAATGAAAAACTGTTTTTT.

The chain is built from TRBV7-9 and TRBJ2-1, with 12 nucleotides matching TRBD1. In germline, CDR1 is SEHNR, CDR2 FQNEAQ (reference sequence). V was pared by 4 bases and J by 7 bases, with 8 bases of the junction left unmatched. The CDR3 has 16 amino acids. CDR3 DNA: TGTGCCAGCAGCTGGGCGCCGGGACAGGGGGCGAATGAGCAGTTCTTC. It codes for CASSWAPGQGANEQFF.

The CDR3 reads CASSQNPGQRHDNEQFF. CDR3 nucleotide sequence: TGCGCCAGCAGCCAAAACCCGGGACAGCGGCACGACAATGAGCAGTTCTTC. The rearrangement links TRBV5-1 to TRBJ2-1, with 7 positions matching TRBD1. In germline, CDR1 is SGHRS, CDR2 YFSETQ. V trimming: 4 bases; J trimming: 5 bases; junction bases outside the gene matches: 15. This CDR3 spans 17 amino acids.

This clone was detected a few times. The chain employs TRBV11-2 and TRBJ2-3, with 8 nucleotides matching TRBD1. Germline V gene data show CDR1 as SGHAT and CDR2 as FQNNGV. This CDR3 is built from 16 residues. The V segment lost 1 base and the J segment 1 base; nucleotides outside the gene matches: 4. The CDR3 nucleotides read TGTGCCAGCAGCTTAGGGGACAGGTTTCGCACAGATACGCAGTATTTT. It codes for CASSLGDRFRTDTQYF. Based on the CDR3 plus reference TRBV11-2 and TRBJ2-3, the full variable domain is EAGVAQSPRYKIIEKRQSVAFWCNPISGHATLYWYQQILGQGPKLLIQFQNNGVVDDSQLPKDRFSAERLKGVDSTLKIQPAKLEDSAVYLCASSLGDRFRTDTQYFGPGTRLTVL.

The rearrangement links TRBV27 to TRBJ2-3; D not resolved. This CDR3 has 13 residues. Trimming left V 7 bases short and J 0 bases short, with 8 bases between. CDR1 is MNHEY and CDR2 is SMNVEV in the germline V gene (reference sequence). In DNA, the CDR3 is TGTGCCAGCACCCCTCCTAGCACAGATACGCAGTATTTT. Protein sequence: CASTPPSTDTQYF.

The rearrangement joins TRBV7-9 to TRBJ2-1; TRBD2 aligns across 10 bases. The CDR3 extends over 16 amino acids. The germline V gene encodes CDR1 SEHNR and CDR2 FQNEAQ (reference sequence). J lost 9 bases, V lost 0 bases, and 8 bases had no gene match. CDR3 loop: CASSLASLAGEVEQFF. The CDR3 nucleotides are TGTGCCAGCAGCTTAGCATCGCTAGCGGGGGAGGTTGAGCAGTTCTTC.

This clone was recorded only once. The CDR3 reads CASSQQGDYGYTF. The DNA for the CDR3 is TGTGCCAGCAGTCAACAGGGGGACTATGGCTACACCTTC. The chain couples TRBV2 to TRBJ1-2; TRBD1 agrees at 8 bases. Germline-derived CDR1 and CDR2 are SNHLY and FYNNEI. The CDR3 extends over 13 amino acids. J gave up 3 bases and V 5 bases, and 2 bases lay outside the gene matches.

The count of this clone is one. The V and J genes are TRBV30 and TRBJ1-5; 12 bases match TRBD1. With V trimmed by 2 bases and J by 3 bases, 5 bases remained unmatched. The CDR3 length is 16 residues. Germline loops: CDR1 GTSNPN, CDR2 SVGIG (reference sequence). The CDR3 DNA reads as TGTGCCTGGAGTAGCGGGACAGGGGGCATCAATCAGCCCCAGCATTTT. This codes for CAWSSGTGGINQPQHF.

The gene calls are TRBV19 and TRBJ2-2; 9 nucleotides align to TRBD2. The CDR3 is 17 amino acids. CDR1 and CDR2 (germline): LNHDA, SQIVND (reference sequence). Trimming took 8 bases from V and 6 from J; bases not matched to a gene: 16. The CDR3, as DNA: TGTGCCAGTGGTCCTAACAGCGGGAGGCGAAGGGCCGGGGAGCTGTTTTTT. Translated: CASGPNSGRRRAGELFF.

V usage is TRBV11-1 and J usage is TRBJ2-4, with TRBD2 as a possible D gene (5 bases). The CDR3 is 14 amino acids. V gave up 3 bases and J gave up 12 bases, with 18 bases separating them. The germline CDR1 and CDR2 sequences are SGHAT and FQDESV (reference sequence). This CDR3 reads CASSFRPGLGSQYF. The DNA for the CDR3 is TGTGCCAGCAGCTTTCGTCCGGGATTGGGCAGTCAGTACTTC.

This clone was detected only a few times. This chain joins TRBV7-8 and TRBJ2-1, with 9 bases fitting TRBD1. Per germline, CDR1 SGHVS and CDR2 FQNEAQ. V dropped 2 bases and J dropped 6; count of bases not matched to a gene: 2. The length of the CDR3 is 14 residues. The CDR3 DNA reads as TGTGCCAGCAGCTTATCGGACAGGGGCAATGAGCAGTTCTTC. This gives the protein CASSLSDRGNEQFF.

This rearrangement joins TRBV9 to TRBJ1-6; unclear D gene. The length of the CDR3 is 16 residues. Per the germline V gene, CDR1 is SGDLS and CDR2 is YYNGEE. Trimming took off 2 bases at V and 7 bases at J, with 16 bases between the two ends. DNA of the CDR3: TGTGCCAGCAGCGTGGGAGTCGACCCGTTCAATTCACCCCTCCACTTT. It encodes CASSVGVDPFNSPLHF. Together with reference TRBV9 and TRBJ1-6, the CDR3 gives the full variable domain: DSGVTQTPKHLITATGQRVTLRCSPRSGDLSVYWYQQSLDQGLQFLIQYYNGEERAKGNILERFSAQQFPDLHSELNLSSLELGDSALYFCASSVGVDPFNSPLHFGNGTRLTVT.

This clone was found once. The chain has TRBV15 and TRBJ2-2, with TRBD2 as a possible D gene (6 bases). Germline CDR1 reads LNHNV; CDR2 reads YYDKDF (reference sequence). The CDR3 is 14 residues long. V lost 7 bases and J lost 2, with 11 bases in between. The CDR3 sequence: CATMPGVNTGELFF. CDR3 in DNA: TGTGCCACCATGCCGGGAGTCAACACCGGGGAGCTGTTTTTT.

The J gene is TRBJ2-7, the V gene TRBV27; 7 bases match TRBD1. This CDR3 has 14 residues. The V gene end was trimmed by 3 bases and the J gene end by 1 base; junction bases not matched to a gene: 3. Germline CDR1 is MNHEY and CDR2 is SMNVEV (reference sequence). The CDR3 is CASSLGDRSYEQYF. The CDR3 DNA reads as TGTGCCAGCAGTTTGGGGGACAGATCCTACGAGCAGTACTTC.

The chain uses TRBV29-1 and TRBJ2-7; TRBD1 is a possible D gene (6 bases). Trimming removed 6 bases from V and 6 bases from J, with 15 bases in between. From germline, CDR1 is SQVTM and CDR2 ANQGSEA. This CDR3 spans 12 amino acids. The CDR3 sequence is CSVTGRLSEQYF. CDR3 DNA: TGCAGCGTGACAGGCAGGTTGAGCGAGCAGTACTTC.

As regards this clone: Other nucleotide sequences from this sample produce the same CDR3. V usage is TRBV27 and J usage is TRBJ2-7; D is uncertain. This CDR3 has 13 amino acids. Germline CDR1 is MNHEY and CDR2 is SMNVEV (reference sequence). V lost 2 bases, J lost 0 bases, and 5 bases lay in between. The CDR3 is CASSLTDSYEQYF. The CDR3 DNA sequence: TGTGCCAGCAGTTTAACAGACTCCTACGAGCAGTACTTC.

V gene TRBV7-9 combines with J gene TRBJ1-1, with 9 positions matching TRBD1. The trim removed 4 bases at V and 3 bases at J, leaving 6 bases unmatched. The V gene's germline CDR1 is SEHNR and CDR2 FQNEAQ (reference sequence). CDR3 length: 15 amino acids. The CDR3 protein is CASSSQGALDTEAFF. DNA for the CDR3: TGTGCCAGCAGCTCACAGGGGGCTTTGGACACTGAAGCTTTCTTT.

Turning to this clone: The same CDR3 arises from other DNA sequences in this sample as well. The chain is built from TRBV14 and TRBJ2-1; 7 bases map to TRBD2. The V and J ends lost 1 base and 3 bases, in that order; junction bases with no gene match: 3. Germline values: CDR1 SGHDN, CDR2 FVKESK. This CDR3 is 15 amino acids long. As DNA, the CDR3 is TGTGCCAGCAGCCAAGGCGGGAGACTCTACAATGAGCAGTTCTTC. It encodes CASSQGGRLYNEQFF. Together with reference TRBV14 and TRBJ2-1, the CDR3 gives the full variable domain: EAGVTQFPSHSVIEKGQTVTLRCDPISGHDNLYWYRRVMGKEIKFLLHFVKESKQDESGMPNNRFLAERTGGTYSTLKVQPAELEDSGVYFCASSQGGRLYNEQFFGPGTRLTVL.

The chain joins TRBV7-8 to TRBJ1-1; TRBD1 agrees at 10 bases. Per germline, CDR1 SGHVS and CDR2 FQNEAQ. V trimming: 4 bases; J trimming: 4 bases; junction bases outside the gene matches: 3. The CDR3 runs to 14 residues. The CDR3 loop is CASSWTGGATEAFF. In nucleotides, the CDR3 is TGTGCCAGCAGCTGGACAGGGGGGGCCACTGAAGCTTTCTTT.

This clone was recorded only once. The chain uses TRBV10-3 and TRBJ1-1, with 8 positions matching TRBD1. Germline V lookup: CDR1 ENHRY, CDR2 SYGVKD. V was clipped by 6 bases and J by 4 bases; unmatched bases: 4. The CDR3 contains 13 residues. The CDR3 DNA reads TGTGCCATCAGCCCGACAGGGGTCACTGAAGCTTTCTTT. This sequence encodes CAISPTGVTEAFF.

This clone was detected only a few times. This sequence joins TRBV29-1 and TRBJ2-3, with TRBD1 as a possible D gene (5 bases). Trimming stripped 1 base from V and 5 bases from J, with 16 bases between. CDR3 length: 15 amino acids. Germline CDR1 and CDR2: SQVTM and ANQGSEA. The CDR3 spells CSVEGRQGKEDTQYF. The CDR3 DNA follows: TGCAGCGTTGAAGGTCGCCAGGGTAAAGAAGATACGCAGTATTTT.

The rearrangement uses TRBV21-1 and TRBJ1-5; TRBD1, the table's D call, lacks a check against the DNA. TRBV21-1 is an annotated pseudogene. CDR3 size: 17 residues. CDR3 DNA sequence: TGTGCCAGCAGCAAAGTCAGATACAGGGAAGAAAATCAGCCCCAGCATTTT. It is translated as CASSKVRYREENQPQHF.

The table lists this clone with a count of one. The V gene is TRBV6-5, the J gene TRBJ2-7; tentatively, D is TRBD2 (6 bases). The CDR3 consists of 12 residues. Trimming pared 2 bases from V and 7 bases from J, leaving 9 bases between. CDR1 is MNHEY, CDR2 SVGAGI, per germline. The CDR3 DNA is TGTGCCAGCAGTTACGGGGGGTGGGAGCAGTACTTC. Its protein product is CASSYGGWEQYF.

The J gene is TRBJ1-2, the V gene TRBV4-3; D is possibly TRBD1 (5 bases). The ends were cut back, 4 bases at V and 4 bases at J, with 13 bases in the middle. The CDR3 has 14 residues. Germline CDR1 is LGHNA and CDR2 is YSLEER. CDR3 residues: CASSPTTDVYGYTF. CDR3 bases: TGCGCCAGCAGCCCGACGACAGACGTCTATGGCTACACCTTC.

For the CDR3, the DNA is TGTGCCAGCAGCGACCTGGAGGGTCTCCGGAACACCATATATTTT. It yields the protein CASSDLEGLRNTIYF. The V call is TRBV6-1, the J call TRBJ1-3; no clear D. CDR3 length: 15 residues. Trimming took 6 bases from V and 7 from J, leaving 19 bases between them. In germline, CDR1 is MNHNS, CDR2 SASEGT.

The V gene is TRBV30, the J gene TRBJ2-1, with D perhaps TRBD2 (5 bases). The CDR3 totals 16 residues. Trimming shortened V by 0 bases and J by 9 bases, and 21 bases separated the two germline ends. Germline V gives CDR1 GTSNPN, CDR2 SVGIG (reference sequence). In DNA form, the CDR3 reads TGTGCCTGGAGTGTTCAAGTGGGAGAATTATATAGTGAGCAGTTCTTC. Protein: CAWSVQVGELYSEQFF.